A selection of T cell receptor beta chains follows, all from one sample in a study of cytomegalovirus exposure and HLA in healthy donors. Generated by immunoSEQ multiplex PCR, the TCRdb table keeps only in-frame clones and is missing some. The sample has a few hundred thousand clones; around 77% are singletons. Input material: PBMCs. Receptors originate from a woman in her thirties in good health and CMV-seronegative. Both conserved end residues are part of each CDR3. A D gene is named only where the DNA matches it firmly.

j_call d_call v_call cdr3_aa
TRBJ2-7 TRBD2 TRBV19 CASPEWTSGIEQYF
TRBJ2-5 - TRBV5-1 CASSLGTLGGQETQYF
TRBJ1-2 TRBD1 TRBV4-2 CASSQVNLGQSIGIANYGYTF
TRBJ2-2 TRBD2 TRBV11-2 CASSLGLARTGELFF
TRBJ1-5 - TRBV5-1 CASSSDDSHNQPQHF
TRBJ1-2 TRBD1 TRBV28 CASSSPPLGGGNYGYTF
TRBJ2-3 - TRBV6-6 CASTGSTDTQYF
TRBJ1-2 - TRBV6-1 CASSRDIFNYGYTF
TRBJ2-5 - TRBV5-6 CASSNLWGGGETQYF
TRBJ2-2 TRBD2 TRBV5-4 CASSVRGVNTGELFF
TRBJ1-3 - TRBV30 CAWSRFGQPLSGNTIYF
TRBJ1-2 TRBD1 TRBV5-4 CASRVRQGSNYGYTF
TRBJ2-2 TRBD2 TRBV5-1 CASSDLAELNTGELFF
TRBJ2-7 TRBD1 TRBV6-5 CASRAGTGFGEQYF
TRBJ2-5 TRBD1 TRBV13 CASSLGPGTDTVRETQYF
TRBJ2-5 TRBD1 TRBV5-1 CASSENTGGETQYF
TRBJ2-3 TRBD2 TRBV5-8 CASSLAGGSDDTQYF
TRBJ1-2 TRBD1 TRBV7-8 CASSLVGQGWGYTF
TRBJ2-5 - TRBV5-4 CASSGNAGSKRETQYF
TRBJ1-1 - TRBV5-1 CASSPEFGTEAFF
TRBJ1-5 - TRBV18 CASSPKGMNNQPQHF
TRBJ2-3 - TRBV7-2 CASSLTLLLPQYF
TRBJ1-1 - TRBV13 CASSLNMDLRSAEAFF
TRBJ2-1 TRBD2 TRBV4-1 CASSRLSEASGPTRINEQFF
TRBJ2-5 TRBD1 TRBV2 CASTWTGRETQYF
TRBJ2-7 - TRBV29-1 CSVEVFVNRDSSYEQYF
TRBJ2-7 TRBD1 TRBV7-2 CASSYRTGFAREQYF
TRBJ2-4 - TRBV7-3 CASSLGGKNIQYF
TRBJ2-5 TRBD2 TRBV4-1 CASSWTSGGMETQYF
TRBJ2-6 - TRBV30 CAWSGGESNSGANVLTF
TRBJ1-5 TRBD1 TRBV4-1 CASSQERDRVNQPQHF
TRBJ1-1 TRBD1 TRBV4-1 CASSRTPTGGRPEAFF
TRBJ2-7 - TRBV28 CASSFRTEKSYEQYF
TRBJ2-3 - TRBV7-6 CASTPGSTDTQYF
TRBJ2-1 - TRBV14 CASSHAAQFPEQFF
TRBJ2-3 TRBD2 TRBV11-3 CASSDGTRTDTQYF
TRBJ2-2 TRBD1 TRBV6-6 CASSTDRRGELFF
TRBJ2-5 TRBD2 TRBV11-2 CASSLDPLAGTPRVQETQYF
TRBJ1-5 - TRBV20-1 CSARSDQPQHF
TRBJ1-2 - TRBV5-1 CASSPGGGLSTNYGYTF
TRBJ2-1 TRBD2 TRBV27 CASTSFLAGGHNEQFF
TRBJ2-1 - TRBV6-1 CASSGPRLGAGASYEQFF
TRBJ1-1 - TRBV23-1 CASSQSTGTQETEAFF
TRBJ1-3 - TRBV5-1 CASSSFSSSGRNTIYF
TRBJ1-6 - TRBV19 CASSIPGSYSPLHF
TRBJ2-1 TRBD1 TRBV5-1 CASSWTGQGANNEQFF
TRBJ2-1 TRBD2 TRBV28 CASSLHGRGGEQFF
TRBJ1-1 - TRBV2 CASFLGAGRGVNTEAFF
TRBJ2-7 TRBD1 TRBV6-1 CASREGTVREQYF
TRBJ1-2 - TRBV9 CASSVGGNYGYTF
TRBJ2-1 TRBD1 TRBV10-3 CAISVDAGGLEQFF
TRBJ1-6 - TRBV19 CASSISEGSPLHF
TRBJ1-2 - TRBV7-2 CASSLESSLYGYTF
TRBJ2-3 TRBD2 TRBV11-2 CASSLQGAGRGADTQYF